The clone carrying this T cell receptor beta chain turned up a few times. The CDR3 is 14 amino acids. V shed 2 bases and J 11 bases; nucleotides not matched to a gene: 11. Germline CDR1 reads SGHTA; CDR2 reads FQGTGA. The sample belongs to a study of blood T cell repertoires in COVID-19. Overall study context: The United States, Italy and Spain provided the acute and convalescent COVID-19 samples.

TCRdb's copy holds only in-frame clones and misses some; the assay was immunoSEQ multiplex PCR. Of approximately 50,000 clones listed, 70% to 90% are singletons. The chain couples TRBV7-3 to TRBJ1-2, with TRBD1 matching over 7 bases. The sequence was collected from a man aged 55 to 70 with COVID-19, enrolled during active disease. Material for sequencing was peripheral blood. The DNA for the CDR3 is TGTGCCAGCAGCTTAGTCGCCGGGACAGCAGGATACACCTTC. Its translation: CASSLVAGTAGYTF.